Listed below are T cell receptor beta chains from one sample, sequenced in a study of somatic mutations in cytotoxic T cells in rheumatoid arthritis. The protocol was immunoSEQ multiplex PCR, while the TCRdb copy is restricted to in-frame clones and leaves out a portion. The sample contains under 13,000 clones, around 80% of which appear only once. Source material: CD8+ T cells sorted from blood. These receptors originate from an adult with rheumatoid arthritis. Each CDR3 is given with its conserved first and last residue. The D gene is left open where the match is weak. The size field is filled for only some rows; it gives once, few, many or a size class.

TRBJ2-1,TRBV6-6,.,.,CASSYSNEQFF,TGTGCCAGCAGTTACTCCAATGAGCAGTTCTTC
TRBJ2-1,TRBV4-3,.,.,CASSQDGVRQNEQFF,TGCGCCAGCAGCCAGGATGGGGTCAGACAAAATGAGCAGTTCTTC
TRBJ1-1,TRBV7-9,.,.,CASSPSSLPRWKAFF,TGTGCCAGCAGCCCATCTTCTTTACCCCGGTGGAAAGCTTTCTTT
TRBJ1-3,TRBV4-3,.,TRBD1,CASSQGTGGSRNTIYF,TGCGCCAGCAGCCAGGGGACAGGAGGCTCTCGAAACACCATATATTTT
TRBJ2-1,TRBV10-2,.,TRBD2,CASEGLTSGGDEQFF,TGCGCCAGCGAGGGGCTCACTAGCGGCGGGGATGAGCAGTTCTTC
TRBJ2-7,TRBV14,.,.,CASSPFGADLTYEQYF,TGTGCCAGCAGCCCCTTCGGAGCGGATCTAACCTACGAGCAGTACTTC
TRBJ1-2,TRBV28,once,TRBD1,CASSLYTGDYYGYTF,TGTGCCAGCAGTTTATACACAGGGGATTACTATGGCTACACCTTC
TRBJ2-7,TRBV7-2,.,.,CASGPLGTSYEQYF,TGTGCCAGCGGCCCCTTAGGGACTTCCTACGAGCAGTACTTC
TRBJ2-7,TRBV4-1,.,TRBD1,CASSQGGTGRATYEQYF,TGCGCCAGCAGCCAAGGCGGGACAGGGAGAGCGACCTACGAGCAGTACTTC
TRBJ1-5,TRBV6-5,.,.,CASSYSSSTGGQPQHF,TGTGCCAGCAGTTACTCGAGTTCGACAGGCGGTCAGCCCCAGCATTTT
TRBJ2-5,TRBV13,.,TRBD2,CASSFGGGSFGTQYF,TGTGCCAGCAGCTTTGGCGGGGGGAGCTTCGGGACCCAGTACTTC
TRBJ1-5,TRBV28,once,.,CASTSPGGFLNQPQHF,TGTGCCAGCACCTCCCCGGGGGGGTTTCTCAATCAGCCCCAGCATTTT
TRBJ1-1,TRBV19,.,TRBD1,CASRISQGGNTEAFF,TGTGCCAGTAGGATTTCACAGGGGGGGAACACTGAAGCTTTCTTT
TRBJ1-2,TRBV25-1,few,TRBD1,CASSGQGANYGYTF,TGTGCCAGCAGTGGACAGGGGGCTAACTATGGCTACACCTTC
TRBJ2-3,TRBV28,.,TRBD2,CASSPGLAVRYDPTDTQYF,TGTGCCAGCAGTCCCGGACTAGCGGTACGATACGACCCTACAGATACGCAGTATTTT
TRBJ2-1,TRBV29-1,.,TRBD2,CSVEDEGGSGKYNEQFF,TGCAGCGTTGAAGATGAGGGGGGTAGCGGGAAATACAATGAGCAGTTCTTC
TRBJ1-2,TRBV7-2,.,.,CASSLWDPLPRGYTF,TGTGCCAGCAGCTTGTGGGACCCCCTTCCGAGAGGCTACACCTTC
TRBJ1-2,TRBV6-5,.,.,CASTSGYYGYTF,TGTGCCAGCACCTCGGGCTATTATGGCTACACCTTC
TRBJ2-7,TRBV19,.,.,CASRFSAGYEQYF,TGTGCCAGTAGATTTTCGGCGGGCTACGAGCAGTACTTC
TRBJ2-1,TRBV10-3,.,TRBD2,CAISESVLAGFYGSYNEQFF,TGTGCCATCAGTGAGTCGGTGCTAGCGGGATTTTATGGCTCCTACAATGAGCAGTTCTTC
TRBJ1-2,TRBV11-2,few,.,CASSSLGQSYGYTF,TGTGCCAGCAGTAGCCTCGGACAGTCCTATGGCTACACCTTC
TRBJ2-2,TRBV4-1,.,TRBD1,CASSFIQGAGGELFF,TGCGCCAGCAGCTTTATACAGGGGGCTGGCGGGGAGCTGTTTTTT
TRBJ1-2,TRBV29-1,.,.,CSVFGLGLIYGYTF,TGCAGCGTTTTCGGGTTGGGACTGATCTATGGCTACACCTTC
TRBJ1-5,TRBV5-1,.,.,CASSLEGTPNQPQHF,TGCGCCAGCAGCTTGGAGGGGACTCCCAATCAGCCCCAGCATTTT
TRBJ1-1,TRBV7-9,.,.,CASSLTGGHTEAFF,TGTGCCAGCAGCTTAACCGGGGGCCACACTGAAGCTTTCTTT
TRBJ1-1,TRBV6-1,.,TRBD1,CASSELGQGGTEAFF,TGTGCCAGCAGTGAATTGGGACAGGGGGGGACTGAAGCTTTCTTT
TRBJ2-1,TRBV7-9,.,TRBD2,CASSEAGGVDNEQFF,TGTGCCAGCAGCGAAGCGGGAGGGGTCGACAATGAGCAGTTCTTC
TRBJ2-2,TRBV5-1,.,.,CASSLETMGTGELFF,TGCGCCAGCAGCTTGGAGACGATGGGCACCGGGGAGCTGTTTTTT
TRBJ2-1,TRBV9,.,TRBD2,CASSGSGRVSDNEQFF,TGTGCCAGCAGCGGTAGCGGGAGGGTCTCCGACAATGAGCAGTTCTTC
TRBJ1-3,TRBV2,.,.,CASTRRQVYSGNTIYF,TGTGCCAGCACAAGGAGACAGGTTTACTCTGGAAACACCATATATTTT
TRBJ2-1,TRBV4-3,.,TRBD2,CASSQVRELAGNNEQFF,TGCGCCAGCAGCCAAGTCAGGGAACTAGCGGGAAACAATGAGCAGTTCTTC
TRBJ1-5,TRBV28,.,.,CASSPDTYSNQPQHF,TGTGCCAGCAGTCCCGACACATATAGCAATCAGCCCCAGCATTTT
TRBJ1-4,TRBV7-9,.,.,CASSSPGQRDEKLFF,TGTGCCAGCAGCTCACCGGGGCAACGGGATGAAAAACTGTTTTTT
TRBJ2-2,TRBV15,few,TRBD2,CATSTPTLAGPGELFF,TGTGCCACCAGCACCCCAACTTTAGCGGGGCCCGGGGAGCTGTTTTTT
TRBJ2-3,TRBV21-1,.,.,CASSGGSRGAPSTDTQYF,TGTGCCAGCAGCGGGGGGTCCCGTGGGGCCCCGAGCACAGATACGCAGTATTTT
TRBJ2-4,TRBV7-9,.,.,CASSFSANIQYF,TGTGCCAGCAGCTTTTCCGCAAACATTCAGTACTTC
TRBJ1-1,TRBV6-1,.,.,CASSEAPGESTEAFF,TGTGCCAGCAGTGAAGCGCCAGGAGAAAGCACTGAAGCTTTCTTT
TRBJ2-7,TRBV7-9,few,TRBD2,CASSSETSGRGYEQYF,TGTGCCAGCAGCTCCGAGACTAGCGGGAGGGGGTACGAGCAGTACTTC
TRBJ1-2,TRBV4-1,few,.,CASSQQPFHNYGYTF,TGCGCCAGCAGCCAACAGCCTTTCCATAACTATGGCTACACCTTC
TRBJ2-1,TRBV4-3,.,TRBD2,CASSRWTSGVSYNEQFF,TGCGCCAGCAGCCGATGGACTAGCGGAGTCTCCTACAATGAGCAGTTCTTC
TRBJ1-2,TRBV15,once,TRBD1,CATSKDRGANYGYTF,TGTGCCACCAGCAAAGACAGGGGGGCTAACTATGGCTACACCTTC
TRBJ2-3,TRBV28,.,TRBD2,CASSYSGWTTDTQYF,TGTGCCAGCAGTTATAGCGGGTGGACTACAGATACGCAGTATTTT